The 3 T cell receptor beta chains below were found in one sample sequenced in a study of radiotherapy plus CTLA-4 blockade in lung cancer. Profiled with immunoSEQ multiplex PCR; TCRdb holds only in-frame clones, not every one. The table lists tens of thousands of clones, roughly 86% of them singletons. Sequencing used peripheral blood, obtained from a patient treated with radiotherapy plus ipilimumab. These receptors all stem from a human donor with non-small cell lung cancer whose response to radiotherapy plus ipilimumab could not be evaluated.

Concerning this clone itself: An end of the junction differs from the germline gene, which may be a read error. The chain combines TRBV27 with TRBJ2-1, with D tentatively TRBD1 (5 bases). The CDR3 extends over 13 amino acids. Germline V gene sequence: CDR1 MNHEY, CDR2 SMNVEV (reference sequence). CDR3 sequence reads: CATSDRARFEQFF. CDR3 nucleotides: TGTGCCACCAGTGACAGAGCCAGGTTCGAGCAGTTCTTC.

The rearrangement links TRBV12-5 to TRBJ2-3; 8 bases are shared with TRBD1. Germline CDR1 reads LGHNT; CDR2 reads FRNRAP. Unmatched junction bases numbered 5, after V lost 4 bases and J lost 2 bases. This CDR3 is built from 15 residues. This CDR3 is CASGSTGGLTDTQYF. The DNA of the CDR3 is TGTGCTAGTGGTTCCACAGGGGGACTCACAGATACGCAGTATTTT. Full variable domain (rest looked up from reference TRBV12-5 and TRBJ2-3): DARVTQTPRHKVTEMGQEVTMRCQPILGHNTVFWYRQTMMQGLELLAYFRNRAPLDDSGMPKDRFSAEMPDATLATLKIQPSEPRDSAVYFCASGSTGGLTDTQYFGPGTRLTVL.

The chain combines TRBV10-3 with TRBJ1-1, with 8 bases that match TRBD1. After removal of 0 bases from V and 5 bases from J, the junction contained 2 bases not matched to a gene. Germline values: CDR1 ENHRY, CDR2 SYGVKD. The length of the CDR3 is 14 residues. The CDR3 region has the DNA TGTGCCATCAGTGAGTCCACAGGGGGAACTGAAGCTTTCTTT. It codes for CAISESTGGTEAFF.